This T cell receptor beta chain is from a study of human T cells and chemical hapten exposure (dated by TCRdb to about 2021). For the study in its entirety: Libraries were pooled for sequencing, and variation in per-sample TCR yields was attributed mainly to small differences in library volumes within the pool. Peripheral blood TCR repertoire changes were tracked in vivo in alopecia patients during primary and secondary sensitization to the hapten diphenylcyclopropenone (DPC). Overall study results and their limits: DPC sensitization did not change the number of TCRs with a frequency above 1 in 1000, and there was no evidence of changes in global repertoire structure. After repeated subsampling, the strength of the expansion versus patch-test correlation and the threshold at which it became significant changed.

This clonotype was recorded many times. Which antigen it targets is not known. No quality values exist for individual bases; no much larger clone is one base distant. From the cysteine up to the phenylalanine, the CDR3 has a length of 14 residues. CDR3 DNA only is kept here, 42 bases in frame from base 1. The germline V gene yields MNHEY for CDR1 and SVGAGI for CDR2. V drops 2 bases and J drops 6 bases, leaving 14 bases in between. Unfractionated whole blood was collected in Tempus Blood RNA tubes, and total RNA was extracted from that blood. As TCR sequencing controls, about 5 healthy volunteers were used, with blood taken at day 0, 2 weeks and 6 weeks. Library preparation attached unique molecular identifiers to individual cDNA molecules for quantitative, reproducible TCR counting. From each blood RNA sample, both TCR alpha and TCR beta chains were sequenced. From the authors' description of their analysis: The median number of TCRs per sample was roughly 100,000, ranging from about 20,000 to 750,000. V, J and CDR3 annotation of the TCR reads was carried out using the Decombinator software suite. To make PS versus PT1 abundance plots, every sample was subsampled to the same number of TCRs (28,000). Expanded TCRs were defined as absent before sensitization and observed at least eight times at the 2-week time point. TCRdb ran its own pipeline on the public reads, namely fastp trimming at Q25 and MiXCR clone calling, and kept in-frame beta chains. Every CDR3 protein is listed once, alongside the most common genes and DNA of its rows. The V and J calls here are based on TCRdb, not the publication. In this sample the table shows about 120,000 distinct CDR3 sequences, about 8.9% of which occur a single time. Approximately 1.5% of the sample goes to the ten largest clones.

The chain was built from TRBV6-5 and TRBJ2-7; matching of 5 bases hints at TRBD2 as the D gene. The clonotype originates from a human donor in good health. Some clones in this sample may be carry-over from other donors' samples. Donor details come from another sample of the same person, matched by shared clones. Sequences were obtained from whole blood. The CDR3 protein sequence reads: CASSYHTTGVEQYF. The DNA sequence is TGTGCCAGCAGTTACCACACGACCGGGGTCGAGCAGTACTTC.